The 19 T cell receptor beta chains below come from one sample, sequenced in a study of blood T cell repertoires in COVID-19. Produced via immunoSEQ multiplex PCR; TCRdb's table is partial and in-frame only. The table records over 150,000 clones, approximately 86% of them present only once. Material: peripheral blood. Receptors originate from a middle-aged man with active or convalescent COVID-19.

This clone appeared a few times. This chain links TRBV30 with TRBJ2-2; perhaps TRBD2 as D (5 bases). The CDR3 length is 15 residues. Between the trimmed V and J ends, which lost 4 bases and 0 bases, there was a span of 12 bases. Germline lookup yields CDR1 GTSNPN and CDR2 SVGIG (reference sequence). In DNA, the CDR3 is TGTGCCTGGATGCGGACTGTAGCGAACACCGGGGAGCTGTTTTTT. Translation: CAWMRTVANTGELFF.

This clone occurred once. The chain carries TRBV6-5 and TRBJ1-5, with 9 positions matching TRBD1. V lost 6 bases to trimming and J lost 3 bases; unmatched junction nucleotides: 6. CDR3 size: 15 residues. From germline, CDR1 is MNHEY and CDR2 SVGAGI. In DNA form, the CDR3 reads TGTGCCAGCAGAGTAACAGGGGGCTACAATCAGCCCCAGCATTTT. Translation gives CASRVTGGYNQPQHF.

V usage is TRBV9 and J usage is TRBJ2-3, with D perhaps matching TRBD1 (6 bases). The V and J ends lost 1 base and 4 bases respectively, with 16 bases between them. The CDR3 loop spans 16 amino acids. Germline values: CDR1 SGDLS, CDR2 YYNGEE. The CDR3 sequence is CASSVSPTGSADTQYF. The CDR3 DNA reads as TGTGCCAGCAGCGTAAGTCCTACAGGGTCTGCAGATACGCAGTATTTT.

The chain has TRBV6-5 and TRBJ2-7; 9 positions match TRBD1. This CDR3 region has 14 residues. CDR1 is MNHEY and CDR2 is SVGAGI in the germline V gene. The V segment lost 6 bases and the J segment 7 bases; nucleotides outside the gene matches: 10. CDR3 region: CASSPGTGRSEQYF. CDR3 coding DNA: TGTGCCAGCAGCCCCGGGACAGGGAGGAGTGAGCAGTACTTC.

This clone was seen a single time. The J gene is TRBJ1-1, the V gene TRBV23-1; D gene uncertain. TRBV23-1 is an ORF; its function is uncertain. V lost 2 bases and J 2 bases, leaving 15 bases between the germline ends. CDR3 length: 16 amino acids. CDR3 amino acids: CASSQESPSFNTEAFF. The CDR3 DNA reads TGCGCCAGCAGTCAAGAGAGCCCTAGTTTTAACACTGAAGCTTTCTTT.

Here the CDR3 reads CASSLWRRETQYF. The CDR3 nucleotides are TGTGCCAGCAGTTTATGGAGGAGGGAGACCCAGTACTTC. This chain links TRBV28 with TRBJ2-5, with D possibly TRBD2 on 5 matching bases. Trimming left V 0 bases short and J 5 bases short, with 7 bases between. CDR3 length: 13 amino acids. Germline-derived CDR1 and CDR2 are MDHEN and SYDVKM.

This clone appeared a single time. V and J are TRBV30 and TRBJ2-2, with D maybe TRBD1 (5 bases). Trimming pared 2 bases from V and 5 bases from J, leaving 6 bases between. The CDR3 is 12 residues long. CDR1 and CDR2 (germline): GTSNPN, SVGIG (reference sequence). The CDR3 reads CAWSRQTGELFF. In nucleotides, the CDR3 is TGTGCCTGGAGTAGACAGACCGGGGAGCTGTTTTTT.

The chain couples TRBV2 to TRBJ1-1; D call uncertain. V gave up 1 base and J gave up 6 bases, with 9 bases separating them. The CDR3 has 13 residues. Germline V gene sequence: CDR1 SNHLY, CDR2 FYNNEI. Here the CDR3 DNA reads TGTGCCAGCAGTGAAGAACCGGGAGCTGAAGCTTTCTTT. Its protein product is CASSEEPGAEAFF.

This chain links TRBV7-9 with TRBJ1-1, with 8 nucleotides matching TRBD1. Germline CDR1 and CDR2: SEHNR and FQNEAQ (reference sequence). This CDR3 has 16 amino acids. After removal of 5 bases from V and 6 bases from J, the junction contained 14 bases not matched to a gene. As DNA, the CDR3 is TGTGCCAGCAGCCCCCTACGGACAGGGAAGAGGTCTGAAGCTTTCTTT. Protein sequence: CASSPLRTGKRSEAFF.

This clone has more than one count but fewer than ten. The CDR3 DNA follows: TGTGCCAGCAGGTCACAGGTTATTAGCAATCAGCCCCAGCATTTT. This sequence encodes CASRSQVISNQPQHF. The chain combines TRBV6-5 with TRBJ1-5; D might be TRBD1 (5 bases). Per the germline V gene, CDR1 is MNHEY and CDR2 is SVGAGI. Between the trimmed V and J ends, which lost 6 bases and 0 bases, there was a span of 12 bases. The CDR3 sequence is 15 residues long.

For the CDR3, the DNA is TGTGCCAGCTCAACGGACAGACCCCCGGCGCCCCAGCATTTT. Encoded protein: CASSTDRPPAPQHF. V gene TRBV18 combines with J gene TRBJ1-5; the D gene is possibly TRBD1 (6 bases). Germline assignment: CDR1 KGHSH and CDR2 LQKENI. The CDR3 spans 14 residues. Trimming took 5 bases from V and 9 from J, leaving 17 bases between them.

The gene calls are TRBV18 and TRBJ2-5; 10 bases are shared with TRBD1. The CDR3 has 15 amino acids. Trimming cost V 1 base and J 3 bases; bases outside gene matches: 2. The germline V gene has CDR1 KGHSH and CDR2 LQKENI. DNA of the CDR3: TGTGCCAGCTCACCACGGGACAGGGGAGAAGAGACCCAGTACTTC. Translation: CASSPRDRGEETQYF.

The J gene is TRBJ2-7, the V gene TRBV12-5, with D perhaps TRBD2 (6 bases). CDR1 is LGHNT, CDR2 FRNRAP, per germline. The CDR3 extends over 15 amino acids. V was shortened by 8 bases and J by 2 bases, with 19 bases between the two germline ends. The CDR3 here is CASNTRVGGAYEQYF. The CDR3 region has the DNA TGTGCTAGTAACACCCGAGTGGGGGGTGCCTACGAGCAGTACTTC.

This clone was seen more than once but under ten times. The DNA of the CDR3 is TGTGCCAGCAGTTCAGGGGGCTCCTACAATGAGCAGTTCTTC. Translation gives CASSSGGSYNEQFF. The V call is TRBV6-5, the J call TRBJ2-1; 7 bases match TRBD1. With 4 bases clipped from V and 0 bases from J, the junction kept 0 bases outside the gene matches. From germline, CDR1 is MNHEY and CDR2 SVGAGI. This CDR3 contains 14 residues.

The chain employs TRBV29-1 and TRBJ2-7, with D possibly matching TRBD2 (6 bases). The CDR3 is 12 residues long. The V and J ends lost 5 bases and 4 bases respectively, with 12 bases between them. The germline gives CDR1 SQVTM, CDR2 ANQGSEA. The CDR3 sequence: CSVLATLYEQYF. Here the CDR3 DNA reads TGCAGCGTTCTAGCGACCTTGTACGAGCAGTACTTC.

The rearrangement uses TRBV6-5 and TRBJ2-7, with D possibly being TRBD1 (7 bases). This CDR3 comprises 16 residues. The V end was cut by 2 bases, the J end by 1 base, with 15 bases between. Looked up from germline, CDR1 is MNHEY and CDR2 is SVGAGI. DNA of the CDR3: TGTGCCAGCAGTTACCGCGGAGGGGGCGCTTCCTACGAGCAGTACTTC. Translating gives CASSYRGGGASYEQYF.

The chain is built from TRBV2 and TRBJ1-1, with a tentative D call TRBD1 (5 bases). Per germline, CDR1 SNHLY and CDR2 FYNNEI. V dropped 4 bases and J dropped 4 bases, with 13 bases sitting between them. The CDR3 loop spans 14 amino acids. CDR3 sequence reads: CASSVEGLLTEAFF. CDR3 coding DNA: TGTGCCAGCAGTGTGGAGGGGCTGCTCACTGAAGCTTTCTTT.

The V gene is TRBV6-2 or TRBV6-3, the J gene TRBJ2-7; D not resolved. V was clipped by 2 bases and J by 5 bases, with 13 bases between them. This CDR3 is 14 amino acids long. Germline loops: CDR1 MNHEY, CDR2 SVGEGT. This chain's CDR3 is CASSYRWAIHEQYF. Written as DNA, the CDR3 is TGTGCCAGCAGTTACCGCTGGGCAATCCACGAGCAGTACTTC.

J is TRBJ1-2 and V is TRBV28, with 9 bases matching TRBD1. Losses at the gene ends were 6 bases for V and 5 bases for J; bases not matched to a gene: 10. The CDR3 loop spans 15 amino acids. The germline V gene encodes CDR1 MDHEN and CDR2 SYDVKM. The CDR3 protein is CASSHLGGTGYGYTF. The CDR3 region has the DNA TGTGCCAGCAGCCACTTAGGCGGGACAGGGTATGGCTACACCTTC.